The clone carrying this TCR beta chain was found a few times. This sample was included in a study of shared clonotypes between healthy human individuals. Germline CDR1 MDHEN, CDR2 SYDVKM. The length of the CDR3 is 14 residues. Trimming removed 11 bases at V and 0 bases at J, with 14 bases between. Unsorted PBMC DNA was run through sequencing on ten immunoSEQ deep assay plates. Original data processing: Junction-only immunoSEQ data arrived without quality scores, meaning filtering differed. This table comes from immunoSEQ multiplex PCR, and its TCRdb copy is limited to in-frame clones, with some not included. V and J calls and clone size are as listed in that table; D and trimming were resolved from the DNA. The sample holds 470,000 or so clones, 81% seen once.

Material for sequencing was PBMCs. The gene calls are TRBV28 and TRBJ2-1; D could derive from TRBD1 or TRBD2 (6 bases each). The clonotype was recovered from a woman between 40 and 55 years old in good health. Some clones in this sample may be carry-over from other donors' samples. The CDR3 region has the DNA TGTGCCTCACGGGGGCAGAGCTCCTACAATGAGCAGTTCTTC. It translates to CASRGQSSYNEQFF.